The 22 T cell receptor beta chains below all came from one sample that was sequenced in a study of T cell responses to AZD1222 COVID-19 vaccine. Sequencing was performed with immunoSEQ multiplex PCR; in TCRdb, only in-frame clones are kept and a portion is missing. The data hold 140,000 to 150,000 clones, with roughly 93% observed a single time. The source was peripheral blood, collected on day 0 of AZD1222 vaccination. These receptors originate from an adult in good health.

The chain uses TRBV6-1 and TRBJ1-5, with a tentative D call TRBD1 (5 bases). Between the trimmed V and J ends, which lost 0 bases and 4 bases, there was a span of 7 bases. This CDR3 contains 14 residues. Germline CDR1 MNHNS, CDR2 SASEGT. CDR3 sequence: CASSEAWGNQPQHF. The CDR3, as DNA: TGTGCCAGCAGTGAAGCTTGGGGGAATCAGCCCCAGCATTTT.

The chain recombines TRBV19 with TRBJ2-3; D is undetermined. Germline CDR1 reads LNHDA; CDR2 reads SQIVND (reference sequence). Trimming stripped 6 bases from V and 4 bases from J, with 8 bases between. CDR3 length: 12 amino acids. The CDR3 loop reads CASSRGPDTQYF. In nucleotides, the CDR3 is TGTGCCAGTAGCCGAGGTCCAGATACGCAGTATTTT.

The chain combines TRBV30 with TRBJ2-4, with 8 bases fitting TRBD2. Germline V gene data show CDR1 as GTSNPN and CDR2 as SVGIG (reference sequence). Losses at the gene ends were 5 bases for V and 7 bases for J; bases not matched to a gene: 10. The CDR3 contains 14 residues. In nucleotides, the CDR3 is TGTGCCTGGGGAGAGGGGCTAGCGGGTAACATTCAGTACTTC. Protein sequence: CAWGEGLAGNIQYF.

This chain connects TRBV7-8 to TRBJ2-2; 10 nucleotides match TRBD2. CDR1 is SGHVS, CDR2 FQNEAQ, per germline. The ends lost 2 bases at V and 0 bases at J; junction bases unmatched: 12. CDR3 size: 20 residues. CDR3 region: CASSLRFPSGRLANTGELFF. As DNA, the CDR3 is TGTGCCAGCAGCTTACGTTTTCCTAGCGGGAGACTGGCGAACACCGGGGAGCTGTTTTTT.

The rearrangement uses TRBV2 and TRBJ1-2, with no clear D. Trimming shortened V by 6 bases and J by 1 base, and 9 bases separated the two germline ends. This CDR3 region has 13 residues. The germline V gene encodes CDR1 SNHLY and CDR2 FYNNEI. CDR3 DNA sequence: TGTGCCAGCAGGCGAGGGAATAACTATGGCTACACCTTC. It codes for CASRRGNNYGYTF. Full variable domain (missing parts from reference TRBV2 and TRBJ1-2): EPEVTQTPSHQVTQMGQEVILRCVPISNHLYFYWYRQILGQKVEFLVSFYNNEISEKSEIFDDQFSVERPDGSNFTLKIRSTKLEDSAMYFCASRRGNNYGYTFGSGTRLTVV.

The count of this clone is one. The rearrangement links TRBV30 to TRBJ1-1; D remains ambiguous. Germline V gives CDR1 GTSNPN, CDR2 SVGIG (reference sequence). The CDR3 spans 11 residues. Trimming pared 0 bases from V and 7 bases from J, leaving 6 bases between. CDR3 amino acids: CAWSVQVEAFF. The CDR3 DNA is TGTGCCTGGAGTGTACAAGTTGAAGCTTTCTTT.

This clone was seen more than once but under ten times. This sequence joins TRBV10-3 and TRBJ2-1; a possible D gene is TRBD2 (6 bases). Germline V gene data show CDR1 as ENHRY and CDR2 as SYGVKD. With 5 bases removed from V and 0 bases from J, the gap between germline ends came to 8 bases. This CDR3 is 14 amino acids long. CDR3 sequence (DNA): TGTGCCATCAGTAGGACTAACTCCTACAATGAGCAGTTCTTC. Translation: CAISRTNSYNEQFF.

The gene calls are TRBV10-3 and TRBJ1-6; possible D gene TRBD1, 6 bases. This CDR3 spans 12 amino acids. CDR1 and CDR2 from the germline V gene are ENHRY and SYGVKD. Trimming stripped 11 bases from V and 6 bases from J, with 11 bases between. The CDR3 DNA reads as TGTGCCGCCGGACAGACTAATTCACCCCTCCACTTT. Translated, it gives CAAGQTNSPLHF.

Concerning this clone: The junction differs from germline at one of its ends, possibly a read error. The chain uses TRBV7-7 and TRBJ2-7; 9 nucleotides line up with TRBD2. Germline V gene data show CDR1 as SSHAT and CDR2 as FNYEAQ (reference sequence). This CDR3 comprises 15 residues. The CDR3: CASSLGREGRYEQYF. Here the CDR3 DNA reads TGTGCTAGCAGCTTGGGGCGGGAGGGCCGCTACGAGCAGTACTTC.

The J gene is TRBJ1-1, the V gene TRBV4-1; no definite D call. CDR3 size: 15 residues. V was cut by 1 base and J by 1 base, with 10 bases left in between. Germline V gene sequence: CDR1 MGHRA, CDR2 YSYEKL. The CDR3 sequence: CASSQGGGWNTEAFF. Written as DNA, the CDR3 is TGCGCCAGCAGCCAAGGGGGAGGGTGGAACACTGAAGCTTTCTTT.

The chain employs TRBV14 and TRBJ1-4; 7 bases match TRBD1. Per the germline V gene, CDR1 is SGHDN and CDR2 is FVKESK. CDR3 length: 15 residues. J was trimmed by 4 bases and V by 0 bases; bases with no gene match: 2. This chain's CDR3 is CASSQETGLNEKLFF. DNA for the CDR3: TGTGCCAGCAGCCAAGAGACAGGGCTTAATGAAAAACTGTTTTTT.

The gene calls are TRBV18 and TRBJ1-2, with TRBD1 matching 10 bases. CDR1 and CDR2 from the germline V gene are KGHSH and LQKENI. The CDR3 sequence is 15 residues long. Trimming took 3 bases from V and 2 from J; bases not matched to a gene: 3. The CDR3 DNA reads TGTGCCAGCTCACCGAGGACAGGGGGAAACTATGGCTACACCTTC. This gives the protein CASSPRTGGNYGYTF.

V and J are TRBV2 and TRBJ1-2; TRBD1 might be the D (5 bases). CDR3 length equals 14 residues. CDR1 is SNHLY, CDR2 FYNNEI, per germline. Between the trimmed V and J ends, which lost 4 bases and 6 bases, there was a span of 15 bases. The CDR3: CASSARVAGNGYTF. The CDR3 DNA reads TGTGCCAGCAGTGCCCGGGTTGCAGGGAATGGCTACACCTTC.

J is TRBJ1-3 and V is TRBV7-8; weak D call: TRBD1 (5 bases). Trimming took off 5 bases at V and 4 bases at J, with 15 bases between the two ends. CDR1 and CDR2 from the germline V gene are SGHVS and FQNEAQ. The CDR3 has 15 amino acids. CDR3 in amino acids: CASSPRQISGNTIYF. The CDR3 DNA reads TGTGCCAGCAGCCCAAGACAGATATCCGGAAACACCATATATTTT.

This clone appeared once. The chain is built from TRBV7-2 and TRBJ1-1; D is uncertain. CDR3 length: 14 residues. Germline CDR1 reads SGHTA; CDR2 reads FQGNSA. Between the trimmed V and J ends, which lost 3 bases and 0 bases, there was a span of 8 bases. The CDR3 coding sequence is TGTGCCAGCAGCTTGGCGTCAGTGAACACTGAAGCTTTCTTT. Protein product: CASSLASVNTEAFF.

The chain links TRBV30 to TRBJ1-4; D is undetermined. The V end was cut by 1 base, the J end by 3 bases, with 12 bases between. The CDR3 has 15 amino acids. The germline V gene encodes CDR1 GTSNPN and CDR2 SVGIG (reference sequence). In DNA, the CDR3 is TGTGCCTGGAGTGAGGAGGCGGCATCTAATGAAAAACTGTTTTTT. Translated, it gives CAWSEEAASNEKLFF.

The chain recombines TRBV6-1 with TRBJ1-5; D possibly corresponds to TRBD1 (5 bases). Trimming removed 4 bases from V and 2 bases from J, with 18 bases in between. The CDR3 length is 17 residues. CDR1 is MNHNS, CDR2 SASEGT, per germline. Here the CDR3 DNA reads TGTGCCAGCAGTGCGCGGGACGTACGAGCGGGCAATCAGCCCCAGCATTTT. This encodes CASSARDVRAGNQPQHF.

This chain uses TRBV27 with TRBJ2-2; D remains unclear. Trimming shortened V by 2 bases and J by 0 bases, and 19 bases separated the two germline ends. Germline V CDR1 and CDR2: MNHEY, SMNVEV (reference sequence). The CDR3 is 19 amino acids. CDR3 in amino acids: CASSLGSLKVYANTGELFF. For the CDR3, the DNA is TGTGCCAGCAGTTTAGGGTCACTTAAGGTTTACGCGAACACCGGGGAGCTGTTTTTT.

V is TRBV19 and J is TRBJ1-1; no reliable D call. CDR1 LNHDA and CDR2 SQIVND come from the germline V gene (reference sequence). Trimming stripped 7 bases from V and 0 bases from J, with 12 bases between. The CDR3 contains 14 residues. The CDR3, as DNA: TGTGCCAGTACCCCCTACACGGTGAACACTGAAGCTTTCTTT. It specifies CASTPYTVNTEAFF.

V gene TRBV6-5 combines with J gene TRBJ2-7, with 10 bases matching TRBD2. CDR1 is MNHEY and CDR2 is SVGAGI in the germline V gene. V was clipped by 0 bases and J by 4 bases; unmatched bases: 3. The CDR3 is 15 residues long. CDR3 region: CASSYSDSGGYEQYF. The CDR3, as DNA: TGTGCCAGCAGTTACTCGGATAGCGGGGGGTACGAGCAGTACTTC.

This chain uses TRBV5-3 with TRBJ1-5; no clear D gene. TRBV5-3 falls under the ORF class, with uncertain function. This CDR3 is 11 amino acids long. Deletions cut 0 bases from V and 5 bases from J, with 0 bases between. CDR3: CARSLDQPQHF. In DNA, the CDR3 is TGTGCCAGAAGCTTGGATCAGCCCCAGCATTTT.

CDR3 coding DNA: TGCGCCAGCAGCGCGGGTCCTGAGACCACTGAAGCTTTCTTT. It is translated as CASSAGPETTEAFF. The chain combines TRBV5-1 with TRBJ1-1; D gene ambiguous. This CDR3 comprises 14 residues. Trimming left V 4 bases short and J 4 bases short, with 14 bases between. CDR1 and CDR2 (germline): SGHRS, YFSETQ.